This T cell receptor (beta chain) was sequenced during a study of T cells in Graves' hyperthyroidism and ophthalmopathy. Study in general: Peripheral blood collection took place at initial diagnosis, before any treatment.

Amplification of TCR beta CDR3 regions used RNA as the template. The TCR CDR3 first-round RT-PCR relied on the HTBI primer set. TCRdb re-called the multiplex PCR reads with MiXCR, one entry per CDR3 protein. The sample contains some 740,000 distinct CDR3 sequences, 12% to 15% of which appear only once. V dropped 4 bases and J dropped 9 bases, with 7 bases sitting between them. CDR1 MNHEY and CDR2 SMNVEV come from the germline V gene (reference sequence). This CDR3 region has 11 residues. This clonotype was seen repeatedly, ten times or more. The PBMCs were sourced from fresh peripheral blood (around 9.3 ml).

The chain carries TRBV27 and TRBJ2-1; D gene ambiguous. This TCR derives from a young woman with Graves' hyperthyroidism. The sample comprised blood. CDR3 amino acids: CASSSRAEQFF. The CDR3 coding sequence is TGTGCCAGCAGTTCTAGGGCTGAGCAGTTCTTC.